What follows are 3 T cell receptor beta chains derived from one specimen sequenced in a study of shared clonotypes between healthy human individuals. Naive CD8 cells comprised CD45RO-negative, CCR7-positively selected cells, excluding terminally differentiated effector memory CD45RA+ cells. Profiled with immunoSEQ multiplex PCR; TCRdb holds only in-frame clones, not every one. The sample holds some 740,000 clones, about 91% seen once. Source material: naive CD8+ T cells sorted from blood. These receptors were taken from a man younger than 40 in good health.

The rearrangement links TRBV4-3 to TRBJ2-1; 8 bases agree with TRBD1. The trim removed 3 bases at V and 2 bases at J, leaving 6 bases unmatched. The CDR3 has 16 residues. Per the germline V gene, CDR1 is LGHNA and CDR2 is YSLEER. In DNA, the CDR3 is TGCGCCAGCAGCCAGAGGGGACAGGACCCCTACAATGAGCAGTTCTTC. Translating it yields CASSQRGQDPYNEQFF.

The chain carries TRBV11-1 and TRBJ2-5, with 9 bases that match TRBD1. The CDR3 has 16 amino acids. V shed 4 bases, J shed 3 bases, and the junction held 9 bases outside the gene matches. The germline V gene has CDR1 SGHAT and CDR2 FQDESV (reference sequence). The CDR3 DNA is TGTGCCAGCAGCTCCTGGACAGGGGCGGCCAAAGAGACCCAGTACTTC. Its translation is CASSSWTGAAKETQYF.

This clone was recorded only once. V gene TRBV7-9 combines with J gene TRBJ2-3, with D perhaps being TRBD1 or TRBD2 (5 bases each). The CDR3 is 17 residues long. Germline CDR1 SEHNR, CDR2 FQNEAQ (reference sequence). The V end lost 5 bases, the J end lost 3 bases, and 21 bases lay between the germline ends. The CDR3, as DNA: TGTGCCAGCAGCGCTTCCCCCGGGACGGCCGAGACAGATACGCAGTATTTT. Translated: CASSASPGTAETDTQYF.